One and the same sample provided the 3 T cell receptor beta chains below, sequenced in a study of T cell responses to AZD1222 COVID-19 vaccine. The data were produced by immunoSEQ multiplex PCR, yet TCRdb's version contains in-frame clones alone and is incomplete. Among 100,000 to 120,000 clones listed, over 85% were seen once. The sequencing used peripheral blood, collected on day 0 of MenACWY control vaccination. The receptors stem from an adult in good health.

The chain carries TRBV6-1 and TRBJ1-1; D remains unclear. V shed 3 bases and J shed 0 bases, with 5 bases lying between them. Germline V gene sequence: CDR1 MNHNS, CDR2 SASEGT. The CDR3 is made up of 13 amino acids. The chain's CDR3 is CASSDLMNTEAFF. The CDR3 bases are TGTGCCAGCAGTGACCTAATGAACACTGAAGCTTTCTTT.

V and J are TRBV4-1 and TRBJ2-2; D may be TRBD1 (6 bases). This CDR3 contains 17 residues. Germline V gene sequence: CDR1 MGHRA, CDR2 YSYEKL. V gave up 0 bases and J gave up 4 bases, with 15 bases separating them. The CDR3 nucleotides are TGCGCCAGCAGCCAAGATCCGGCAGGGGTGGTCACCGGGGAGCTGTTTTTT. Its protein is CASSQDPAGVVTGELFF.

The chain links TRBV20-1 to TRBJ1-4, with D perhaps TRBD1 (5 bases). V lost 3 bases to trimming and J lost 1 base, with 9 bases between them. The CDR3 sequence is 14 residues long. Germline assignment: CDR1 DFQATT and CDR2 SNEGSKA (reference sequence). In DNA, the CDR3 is TGCAGTGCTAGTGGGGCGGAAACTAATGAAAAACTGTTTTTT. This sequence encodes CSASGAETNEKLFF.